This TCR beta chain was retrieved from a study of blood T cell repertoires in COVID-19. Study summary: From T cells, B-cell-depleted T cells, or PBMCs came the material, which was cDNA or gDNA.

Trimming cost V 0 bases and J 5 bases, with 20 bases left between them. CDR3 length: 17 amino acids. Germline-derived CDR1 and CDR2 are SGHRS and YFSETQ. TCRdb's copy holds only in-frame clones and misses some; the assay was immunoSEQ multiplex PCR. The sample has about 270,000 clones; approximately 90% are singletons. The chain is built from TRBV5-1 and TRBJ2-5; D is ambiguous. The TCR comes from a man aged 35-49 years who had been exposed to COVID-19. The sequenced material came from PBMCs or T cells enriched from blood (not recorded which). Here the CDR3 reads CASSLGYQVDARETQYF. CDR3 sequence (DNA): TGCGCCAGCAGCTTGGGGTATCAGGTAGATGCTCGGGAGACCCAGTACTTC. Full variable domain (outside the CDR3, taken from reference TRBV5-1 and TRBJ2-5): KAGVTQTPRYLIKTRGQQVTLSCSPISGHRSVSWYQQTPGQGLQFLFEYFSETQRNKGNFPGRFSGRQFSNSRSEMNVSTLELGDSALYLCASSLGYQVDARETQYFGPGTRLLVL.